A single sample is the source of the 14 T cell receptor beta chains below, sequenced in a study of identical twins. One entry per CDR3 protein results from TCRdb running MiXCR on the 5' RACE reads. The sample yields around 1.7 million distinct CDR3 sequences, roughly a third seen once. Sample: cord blood. The source is a newborn girl in good health.

This chain connects TRBV7-6 to TRBJ1-1; D is uncertain. The CDR3 extends over 13 amino acids. Germline V gene sequence: CDR1 SGHVS, CDR2 FNYEAQ. Between the trimmed V and J ends, which lost 5 bases and 1 base, there was a span of 8 bases. CDR3 protein: CASSMTQNTEAFF. The CDR3, as DNA: TGTGCCAGCAGCATGACACAGAACACTGAAGCTTTCTTT.

This clonotype was seen a single time. The chain has TRBV11-2 and TRBJ2-5, with D possibly matching TRBD2 (5 bases). Trimming pared 0 bases from V and 11 bases from J, leaving 22 bases between. The CDR3 has 16 residues. Germline V gene sequence: CDR1 SGHAT, CDR2 FQNNGV. The CDR3 spells CASSLDLLGPNNEQYF. CDR3 nucleotide sequence: TGTGCCAGCAGCTTAGATCTACTAGGGCCGAACAATGAGCAGTACTTC.

In its sample, this clonotype was seen a few times. The J gene is TRBJ1-1, the V gene TRBV11-1, with D unclear. Germline lookup yields CDR1 SGHAT and CDR2 FQDESV (reference sequence). Trimming left V 5 bases short and J 7 bases short, with 14 bases between. This CDR3 spans 13 amino acids. The CDR3 sequence: CASSVFAEGEAFF. The CDR3 DNA reads as TGTGCCAGCAGCGTATTCGCTGAGGGTGAAGCTTTCTTT.

The sample holds a few counts of this clonotype. The V call is TRBV30, the J call TRBJ1-2; D not certain. The germline gives CDR1 GTSNPN, CDR2 SVGIG (reference sequence). Trimming left V 4 bases short and J 7 bases short, with 19 bases between. CDR3 size: 14 residues. CDR3 nucleotides: TGTGCCTGGACACCTAGACCAGACTCCCTTGGCTACACCTTC. It specifies CAWTPRPDSLGYTF.

V gene TRBV2 combines with J gene TRBJ1-4, with D uncertain. The V and J ends lost 6 bases and 7 bases respectively, with 9 bases between them. The CDR3 has 12 residues. Germline assignment: CDR1 SNHLY and CDR2 FYNNEI. The CDR3, as DNA: TGTGCCAGCAGGGAGGGCAGTGAAAAACTGTTTTTT. Translating gives CASREGSEKLFF.

The chain recombines TRBV21-1 with TRBJ1-2. TRBV21-1 is given as a pseudogene. This CDR3 spans 12 amino acids. This CDR3 reads CAYSTGNYGYTF. CDR3 in DNA: TGTGCCTACTCGACGGGTAACTATGGCTACACCTTC.

The chain joins TRBV3-1 to TRBJ2-3; 10 nucleotides line up with TRBD2. This CDR3 comprises 19 residues. Germline CDR1 reads LGHDT; CDR2 reads YNNKEL (reference sequence). V shed 0 bases and J 1 base; nucleotides not matched to a gene: 10. CDR3 in amino acids: CASSQEVAAGGIGTDTQYF. DNA for the CDR3: TGTGCCAGCAGCCAAGAAGTTGCAGCGGGGGGGATTGGCACAGATACGCAGTATTTT.

In its sample, this clonotype was seen a few times. This could be a read error, since a much larger clone is one nucleotide away. The chain uses TRBV9 and TRBJ1-1, with 7 bases aligning to TRBD1. CDR3 length equals 13 residues. From germline, CDR1 is SGDLS and CDR2 YYNGEE. CDR3 DNA: TGTGCCTGCAGCGTAGACAGGGACACTGAAGCTTTCTTT. It encodes CACSVDRDTEAFF.

The chain joins TRBV28 to TRBJ1-2, with D perhaps matching TRBD1 (6 bases). With 3 bases removed from V and 2 bases from J, the gap between germline ends came to 13 bases. Germline CDR1 and CDR2: MDHEN and SYDVKM. The CDR3 loop spans 15 amino acids. This chain's CDR3 is CASSLGDTRNYGYTF. CDR3 bases: TGTGCCAGCAGTTTGGGGGACACCCGAAACTATGGCTACACCTTC.

There are a few counts of this clonotype. This chain joins TRBV14 and TRBJ2-7, with D possibly matching TRBD1 (6 bases). The CDR3 covers 14 residues. Trimming left V 2 bases short and J 5 bases short, with 13 bases between. Per the germline V gene, CDR1 is SGHDN and CDR2 is FVKESK. The CDR3 loop is CASSQHRELNEQYF. CDR3 nucleotides: TGTGCCAGCAGCCAACACAGGGAGTTGAACGAGCAGTACTTC.

The genes are TRBV20-1 and TRBJ2-1, with 8 bases matching TRBD1. This CDR3 region has 14 residues. Germline lookup yields CDR1 DFQATT and CDR2 SNEGSKA (reference sequence). J lost 7 bases, V lost 0 bases, and 5 bases had no gene match. The CDR3 DNA sequence: TGCAGTGCTAGAGACCGGACAGGGTTGAATGAGCAGTTCTTC. It specifies CSARDRTGLNEQFF.

In its sample, this clonotype was seen many times. CDR3 DNA sequence: TGTGCCAGCAGCTCCCGGACTAGCAATGAGCAGTTCTTC. Its translation: CASSSRTSNEQFF. The chain recombines TRBV7-9 with TRBJ2-1, with TRBD2 identical over 7 bases. Germline V CDR1 and CDR2: SEHNR, FQNEAQ (reference sequence). The CDR3 contains 13 residues. V gave up 4 bases and J gave up 6 bases; unmatched junction bases: 3. Full variable domain (outside the CDR3, taken from reference TRBV7-9 and TRBJ2-1): DTGVSQNPRHKITKRGQNVTFRCDPISEHNRLYWYRQTLGQGPEFLTYFQNEAQLEKSRLLSDRFSAERPKGSFSTLEIQRTEQGDSAMYLCASSSRTSNEQFFGPGTRLTVL.

This clonotype was seen only a few times. The chain recombines TRBV9 with TRBJ2-3; 9 bases agree with TRBD2. The V gene's germline CDR1 is SGDLS and CDR2 YYNGEE. The CDR3 contains 16 residues. V lost 3 bases, J lost 1 base, and 6 bases stayed unmatched. The CDR3 sequence: CASSARRLAGTDTQYF. The CDR3 coding sequence is TGTGCCAGCAGCGCCCGCCGACTAGCGGGCACAGATACGCAGTATTTT.

This clonotype was seen a handful of times. This sequence joins TRBV28 and TRBJ2-6; D gene ambiguous. Germline loops: CDR1 MDHEN, CDR2 SYDVKM. The length of the CDR3 is 14 residues. V was clipped by 4 bases and J by 2 bases, with 6 bases between them. The CDR3, as DNA: TGTGCCAGCAGTTCACCCCCTGGGGCCAACGTCCTGACTTTC. It is translated as CASSSPPGANVLTF.